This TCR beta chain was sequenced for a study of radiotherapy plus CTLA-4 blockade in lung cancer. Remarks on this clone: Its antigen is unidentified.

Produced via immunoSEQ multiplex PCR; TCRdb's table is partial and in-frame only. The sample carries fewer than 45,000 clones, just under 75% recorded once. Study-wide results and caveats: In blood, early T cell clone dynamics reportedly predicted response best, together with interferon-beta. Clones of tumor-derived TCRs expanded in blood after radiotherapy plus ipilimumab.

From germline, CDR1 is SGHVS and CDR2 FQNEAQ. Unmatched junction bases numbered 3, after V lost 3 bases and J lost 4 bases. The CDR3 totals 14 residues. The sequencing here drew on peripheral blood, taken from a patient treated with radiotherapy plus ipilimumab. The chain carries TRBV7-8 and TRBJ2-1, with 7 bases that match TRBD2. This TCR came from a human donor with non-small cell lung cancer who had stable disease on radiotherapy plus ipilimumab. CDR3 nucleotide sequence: TGTGCCAGCAGCTTTCCTAGCGGATACAATGAGCAGTTCTTC. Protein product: CASSFPSGYNEQFF.